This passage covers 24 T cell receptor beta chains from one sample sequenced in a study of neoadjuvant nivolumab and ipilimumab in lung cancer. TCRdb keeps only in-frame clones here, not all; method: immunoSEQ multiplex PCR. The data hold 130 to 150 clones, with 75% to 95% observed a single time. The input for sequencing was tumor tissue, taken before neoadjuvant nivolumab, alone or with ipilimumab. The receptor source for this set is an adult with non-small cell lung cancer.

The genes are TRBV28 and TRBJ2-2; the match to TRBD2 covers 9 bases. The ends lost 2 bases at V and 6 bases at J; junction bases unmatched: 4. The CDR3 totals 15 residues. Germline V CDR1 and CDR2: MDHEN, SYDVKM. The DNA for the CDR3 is TGTGCCAGCAGTTTAGCGGGGGGGGACTCCGGGGAGCTGTTTTTT. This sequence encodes CASSLAGGDSGELFF.

This CDR3 is CASSKQGAGEAFF. CDR3 sequence (DNA): TGTGCCAGCTCGAAACAGGGGGCAGGCGAAGCTTTCTTT. The rearrangement links TRBV14 to TRBJ1-1, with 9 bases matching TRBD1. With 8 bases clipped from V and 8 bases from J, the junction kept 9 bases outside the gene matches. The CDR3 covers 13 residues. Germline V lookup: CDR1 SGHDN, CDR2 FVKESK.

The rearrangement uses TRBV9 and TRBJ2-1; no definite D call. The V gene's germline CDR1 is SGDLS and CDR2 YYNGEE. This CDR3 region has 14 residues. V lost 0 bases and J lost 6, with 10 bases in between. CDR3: CASSVVSGSNEQFF. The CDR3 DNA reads TGTGCCAGCAGCGTAGTTTCAGGTAGCAATGAGCAGTTCTTC. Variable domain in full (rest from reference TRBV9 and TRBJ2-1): DSGVTQTPKHLITATGQRVTLRCSPRSGDLSVYWYQQSLDQGLQFLIQYYNGEERAKGNILERFSAQQFPDLHSELNLSSLELGDSALYFCASSVVSGSNEQFFGPGTRLTVL.

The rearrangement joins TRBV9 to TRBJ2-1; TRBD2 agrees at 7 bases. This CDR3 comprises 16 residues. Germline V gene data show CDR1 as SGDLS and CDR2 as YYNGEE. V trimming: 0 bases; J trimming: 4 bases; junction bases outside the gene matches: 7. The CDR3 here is CASSVGDYPSYNEQFF. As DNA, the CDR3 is TGTGCCAGCAGCGTAGGGGACTACCCTTCATACAATGAGCAGTTCTTC.

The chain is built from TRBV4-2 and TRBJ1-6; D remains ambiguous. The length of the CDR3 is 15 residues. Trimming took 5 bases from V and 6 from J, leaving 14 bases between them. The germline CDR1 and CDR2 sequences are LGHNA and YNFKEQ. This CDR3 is CASSLAGSANSPLHF. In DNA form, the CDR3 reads TGTGCCAGCAGCTTAGCGGGCAGTGCTAATTCACCCCTCCACTTT.

The CDR3: CASRKSAGPYEQYF. CDR3 DNA sequence: TGTGCCAGCCGCAAGTCGGCGGGACCCTACGAGCAGTACTTC. V and J are TRBV6-5 and TRBJ2-7; D possibly corresponds to TRBD2 (6 bases). CDR1 and CDR2 (germline): MNHEY, SVGAGI. The V gene lost 8 bases and the J gene lost 2 bases, with 16 bases spanning the gap. The CDR3 length is 14 residues.

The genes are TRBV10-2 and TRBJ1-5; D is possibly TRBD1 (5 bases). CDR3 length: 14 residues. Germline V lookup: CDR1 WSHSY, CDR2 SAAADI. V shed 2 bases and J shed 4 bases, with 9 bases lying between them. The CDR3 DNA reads TGCGCCAGCAGTGAGACAGGTGGAAATCAGCCCCAGCATTTT. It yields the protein CASSETGGNQPQHF.

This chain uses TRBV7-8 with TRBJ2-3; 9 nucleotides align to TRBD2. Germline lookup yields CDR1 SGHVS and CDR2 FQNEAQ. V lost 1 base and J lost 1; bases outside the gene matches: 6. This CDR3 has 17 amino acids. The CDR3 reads CASSLVGLAGRTDTQYF. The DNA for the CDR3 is TGTGCCAGCAGCTTAGTCGGGCTAGCGGGGCGCACAGATACGCAGTATTTT.

The CDR3 DNA reads as TGCGCCAGCAGCCAAGATTATTCCTACGAGCAGTACTTC. It codes for CASSQDYSYEQYF. The rearrangement links TRBV4-3 to TRBJ2-7, with D unresolved. The CDR3 extends over 13 amino acids. Germline CDR1 is LGHNA and CDR2 is YSLEER. V was clipped by 0 bases and J by 1 base, with 4 bases between them.

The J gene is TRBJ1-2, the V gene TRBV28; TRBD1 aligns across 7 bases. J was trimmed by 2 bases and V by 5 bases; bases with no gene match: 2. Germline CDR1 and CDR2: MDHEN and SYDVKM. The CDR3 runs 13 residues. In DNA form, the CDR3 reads TGTGCCAGCAGTGTACAGGGGAACTATGGCTACACCTTC. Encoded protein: CASSVQGNYGYTF.

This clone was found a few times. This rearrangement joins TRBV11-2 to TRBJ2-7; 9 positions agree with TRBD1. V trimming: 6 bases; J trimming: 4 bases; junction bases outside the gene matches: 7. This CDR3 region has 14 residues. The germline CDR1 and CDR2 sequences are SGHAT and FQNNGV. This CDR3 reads CASRGQGGGYEQYF. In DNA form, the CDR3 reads TGTGCCAGCAGGGGACAGGGCGGGGGTTACGAGCAGTACTTC.

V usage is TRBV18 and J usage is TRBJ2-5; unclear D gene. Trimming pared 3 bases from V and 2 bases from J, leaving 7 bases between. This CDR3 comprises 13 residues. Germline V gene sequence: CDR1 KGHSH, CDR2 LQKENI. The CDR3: CASSPARQETQYF. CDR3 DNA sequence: TGTGCCAGCTCACCCGCTAGACAAGAGACCCAGTACTTC. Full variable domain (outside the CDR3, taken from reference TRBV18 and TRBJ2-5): NAGVMQNPRHLVRRRGQEARLRCSPMKGHSHVYWYRQLPEEGLKFMVYLQKENIIDESGMPKERFSAEFPKEGPSILRIQQVVRGDSAAYFCASSPARQETQYFGPGTRLLVL.

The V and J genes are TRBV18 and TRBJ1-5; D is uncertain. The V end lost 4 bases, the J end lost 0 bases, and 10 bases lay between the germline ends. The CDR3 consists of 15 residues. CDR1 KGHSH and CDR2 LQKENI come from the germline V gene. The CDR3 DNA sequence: TGTGCCAGCTCACTTACACAATATAGCAATCAGCCCCAGCATTTT. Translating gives CASSLTQYSNQPQHF.

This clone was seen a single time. CDR3 in amino acids: CASSHSGSPLHF. The CDR3 nucleotides read TGTGCCAGCAGCCACAGTGGCTCACCCCTCCACTTT. J is TRBJ1-6 and V is TRBV14; D is ambiguous. V dropped 3 bases and J dropped 10 bases, with 7 bases sitting between them. CDR3 length: 12 amino acids. The germline CDR1 and CDR2 sequences are SGHDN and FVKESK. The entire variable domain, with the rest obtained from reference TRBV14 and TRBJ1-6, is as follows: EAGVTQFPSHSVIEKGQTVTLRCDPISGHDNLYWYRRVMGKEIKFLLHFVKESKQDESGMPNNRFLAERTGGTYSTLKVQPAELEDSGVYFCASSHSGSPLHFGNGTRLTVT.

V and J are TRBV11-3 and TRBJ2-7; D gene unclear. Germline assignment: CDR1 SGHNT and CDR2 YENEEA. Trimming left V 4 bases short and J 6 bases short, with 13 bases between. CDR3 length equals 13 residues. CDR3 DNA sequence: TGTGCCAGCAGCTCCGCGCGGTCGGGCGAGCAGTACTTC. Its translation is CASSSARSGEQYF.

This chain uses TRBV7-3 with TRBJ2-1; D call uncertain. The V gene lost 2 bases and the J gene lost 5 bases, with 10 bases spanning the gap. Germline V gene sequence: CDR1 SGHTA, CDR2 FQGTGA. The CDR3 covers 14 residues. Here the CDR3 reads CASSLGRNNNEQFF. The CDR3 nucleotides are TGTGCCAGCAGCTTAGGCAGGAACAACAATGAGCAGTTCTTC.

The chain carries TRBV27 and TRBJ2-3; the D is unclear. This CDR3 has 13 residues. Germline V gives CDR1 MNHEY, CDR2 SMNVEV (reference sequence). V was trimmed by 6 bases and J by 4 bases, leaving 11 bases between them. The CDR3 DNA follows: TGTGCCAGCAGCCCTATCCCACCAGATACGCAGTATTTT. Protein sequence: CASSPIPPDTQYF.

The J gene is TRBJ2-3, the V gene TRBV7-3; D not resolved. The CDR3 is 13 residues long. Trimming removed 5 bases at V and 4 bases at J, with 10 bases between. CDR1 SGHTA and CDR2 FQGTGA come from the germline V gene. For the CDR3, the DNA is TGTGCCAGCAGCCCACGCGGTTCAGATACGCAGTATTTT. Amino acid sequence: CASSPRGSDTQYF.

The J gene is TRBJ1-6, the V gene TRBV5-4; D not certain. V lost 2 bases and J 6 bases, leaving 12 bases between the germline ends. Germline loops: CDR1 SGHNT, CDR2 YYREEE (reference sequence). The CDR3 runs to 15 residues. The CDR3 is CASSLAGSANSPLHF. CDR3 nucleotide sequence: TGTGCCAGCAGCTTAGCGGGCAGTGCTAATTCACCCCTCCACTTT.

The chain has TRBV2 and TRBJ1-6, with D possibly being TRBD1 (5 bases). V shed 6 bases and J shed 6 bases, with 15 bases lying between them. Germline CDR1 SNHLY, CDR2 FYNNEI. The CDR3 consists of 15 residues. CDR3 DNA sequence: TGTGCCAGCAGCCTCGGGACTTCGACTAATTCACCCCTCCACTTT. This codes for CASSLGTSTNSPLHF.

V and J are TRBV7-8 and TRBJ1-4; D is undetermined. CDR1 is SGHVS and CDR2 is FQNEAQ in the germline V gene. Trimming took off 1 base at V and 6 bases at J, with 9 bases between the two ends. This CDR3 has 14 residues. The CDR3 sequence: CASSLGQGHEKLFF. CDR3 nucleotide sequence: TGTGCCAGCAGCTTAGGTCAAGGTCATGAAAAACTGTTTTTT.

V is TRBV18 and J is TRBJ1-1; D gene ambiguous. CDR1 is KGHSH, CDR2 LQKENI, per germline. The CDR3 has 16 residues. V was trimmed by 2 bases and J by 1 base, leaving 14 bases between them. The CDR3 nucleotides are TGTGCCAGCTCACCAGGGAACGGCCTGGGGAACACTGAAGCTTTCTTT. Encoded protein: CASSPGNGLGNTEAFF.

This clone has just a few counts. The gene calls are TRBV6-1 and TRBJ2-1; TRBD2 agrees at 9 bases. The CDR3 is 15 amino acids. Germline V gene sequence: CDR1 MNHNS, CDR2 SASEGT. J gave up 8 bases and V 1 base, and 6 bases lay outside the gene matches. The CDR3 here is CASSEGSGGFYEQFF. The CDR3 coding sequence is TGTGCCAGCAGTGAAGGTAGCGGGGGTTTCTATGAGCAGTTCTTC.

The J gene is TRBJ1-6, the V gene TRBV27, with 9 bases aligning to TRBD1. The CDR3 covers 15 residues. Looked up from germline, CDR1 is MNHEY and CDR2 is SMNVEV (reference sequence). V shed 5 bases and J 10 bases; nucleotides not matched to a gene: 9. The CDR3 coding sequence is TGTGCCAGCAGTCCCTGGGACAGGGCAACCTCACCCCTCCACTTT. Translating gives CASSPWDRATSPLHF.